Listed here is a single TCR beta chain. The antigen remains unidentified. The CDR3 consists of 17 residues. V was pared by 4 bases and J by 0 bases, with 14 bases between. CDR1 and CDR2 (germline): SGHRS, YFSETQ. This specimen belongs to a study of shared clonotypes between healthy human individuals. For the study at large: CD4 naive cells filled three plates per donor, CD4 memory three, CD8 naive two and CD8 memory one. The study, taken as a whole, reports: Naive subsets generally had larger estimated richness than memory subsets.

Repertoires were generated with immunoSEQ multiplex PCR, while TCRdb's copy carries only in-frame clones and drops some. The data hold 2.5 million or so clones, with approximately 92% observed a single time. This sequence was found in a man younger than 30 in good health. This chain links TRBV5-1 with TRBJ1-6; possibly TRBD1 for D (5 bases). Sequenced input: naive CD4+ T cells sorted from blood. Subset indicated: CD45RA+ positively selected. CDR3 amino acids: CASSPTVLSSYNSPLHF. The CDR3, as DNA: TGCGCCAGCAGCCCGACAGTCCTGAGCTCCTATAATTCACCCCTCCACTTT.